These T cell receptor beta chains were read from a single sample in a study of CD8 T cells in ankylosing spondylitis. TCRdb processed the 5' RACE reads anew with MiXCR; each CDR3 protein has one entry. The sample contains some 250,000 distinct CDR3 sequences, 8% to 9.5% of which appear only once. The sequencing sample was made of blood, either unsorted or a sorted T cell fraction (not recorded which). Receptors were obtained from a male donor with ankylosing spondylitis or in good health (not recorded which). Each CDR3 is given with its conserved first and last residue. The D gene is left open where the match is weak. Only part of the rows carry a size: once, few, many, or a class if the clone is expanded.

TRBV21-1	-	many	TRBJ2-5	CASSKGYRDRGQGETQYF	TGTGCCAGCAGCAAAGGCTACCGGGACAGGGGACAGGGAGAGACCCAGTACTTC
TRBV20-1	-	many	TRBJ1-1	CSASPSGVNTEAFF	TGCAGTGCTAGTCCCTCCGGGGTGAACACTGAAGCTTTCTTT
TRBV11-2	-	few	TRBJ2-7	CASSGSWGPYEQYF	TGTGCCAGCAGCGGCTCATGGGGGCCCTACGAGCAGTACTTC
TRBV24-1	-	many	TRBJ2-1	CATSVPNSYNEQFF	TGTGCCACCAGTGTTCCGAACTCCTACAATGAGCAGTTCTTC
TRBV5-1	TRBD1	many	TRBJ2-5	CASSPGQARQETQYF	TGCGCCAGCAGCCCTGGACAGGCGAGGCAAGAGACCCAGTACTTC
TRBV6-5	TRBD1	-	TRBJ2-5	CASSYKGTALPSETQYF	TGTGCCAGCAGTTACAAGGGGACAGCCCTCCCGTCGGAGACCCAGTACTTC
TRBV7-6	TRBD2	few	TRBJ2-3	CASSCSPFGRGLAGCGTDTQYF	TGTGCCAGCAGCTGCTCCCCTTTCGGCCGGGGACTAGCGGGGTGTGGCACAGATACGCAGTATTTT
TRBV27	TRBD1	few	TRBJ2-7	CASGFSDRANEQYF	TGTGCCAGCGGATTCTCGGACAGGGCGAACGAGCAGTACTTC
TRBV29-1	-	many	TRBJ2-7	CSVVGDGGQYF	TGCAGCGTTGTGGGGGATGGAGGGCAGTACTTC
TRBV7-3	TRBD2	few	TRBJ2-7	CASSLAASGPYEQYF	TGTGCCAGCAGCTTAGCGGCTAGCGGGCCTTACGAGCAGTACTTC
TRBV12-3/TRBV12-4	-	many	TRBJ2-7	CASSPRRASYEQYF	TGTGCCAGCAGTCCCCGACGGGCGTCCTACGAGCAGTACTTC